The source of this T cell receptor beta chain is a study of T cell responses to AZD1222 COVID-19 vaccine. Study results and limitations: The study found vaccine-associated CD4 TCRs spanning spike, dominant at 160-218 and 743-854.

Produced via immunoSEQ multiplex PCR; TCRdb's table is partial and in-frame only. The table records about 150,000 clones, roughly nine tenths of them present only once. A remark on this clone: Its antigen is unknown.

Per germline, CDR1 KGHSH and CDR2 LQKENI. The CDR3 has 14 amino acids. V was pared by 2 bases and J by 2 bases, with 7 bases between. The chain links TRBV18 to TRBJ2-1, with D perhaps matching TRBD1 (5 bases). The TCR was taken from an adult in good health. The source material was peripheral blood, sampled on day 0 of MenACWY control vaccination. The CDR3 region is CASSPGATYNEQFF. Here the CDR3 DNA reads TGTGCCAGCTCACCAGGGGCGACCTACAATGAGCAGTTCTTC.